A single T cell receptor beta chain is shown here with its context. Using immunoSEQ multiplex PCR, the repertoire was profiled, and TCRdb retains in-frame clones only, with some absent. The sample has roughly 230,000 clones, roughly 89% seen once. This sample is part of a study of blood T cell repertoires in COVID-19. Trimming took 3 bases from V and 4 from J; bases not matched to a gene: 1. CDR1 and CDR2 (germline): SGHNT, YYREEE (reference sequence). The CDR3 has 14 residues. The sequenced sample was peripheral blood. The chain couples TRBV5-4 to TRBJ1-4; TRBD1 aligns across 9 bases. This TCR was sampled from a woman in her sixties or seventies with COVID-19, enrolled during active disease. The CDR3 DNA sequence: TGTGCCAGCAGCTGGACAGGGGATAATGAAAAACTGTTTTTT. Encoded protein: CASSWTGDNEKLFF.